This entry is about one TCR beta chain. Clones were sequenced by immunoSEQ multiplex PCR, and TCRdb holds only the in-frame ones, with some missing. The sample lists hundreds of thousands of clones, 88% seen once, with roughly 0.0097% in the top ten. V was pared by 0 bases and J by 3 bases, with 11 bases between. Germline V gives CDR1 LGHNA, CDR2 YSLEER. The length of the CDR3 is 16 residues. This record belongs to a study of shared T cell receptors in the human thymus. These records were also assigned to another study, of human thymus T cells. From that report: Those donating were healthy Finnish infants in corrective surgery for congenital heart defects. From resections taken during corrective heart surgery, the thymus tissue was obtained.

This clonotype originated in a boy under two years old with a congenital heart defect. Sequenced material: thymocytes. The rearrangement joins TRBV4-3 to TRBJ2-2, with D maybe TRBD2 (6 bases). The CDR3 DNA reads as TGCGCCAGCAGCCAAGATACTAGCAGCTACACCGGGGAGCTGTTTTTT. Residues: CASSQDTSSYTGELFF.